This T cell receptor beta chain was observed in a study of control samples from healthy donors and cancer patients (dated by TCRdb to 2020 to 2021). The CDR3, cysteine through phenylalanine, is 17 amino acids long. Just CDR3 DNA is preserved here, 51 bases in frame from base 1. Sequences SEHNR (CDR1) and FQNEAQ (CDR2) are obtained from the germline V gene (reference sequence). V and J are trimmed by 7 bases and 3 bases, and the gene matches miss 14 bases of the junction. A single count supports this clone. Its antigen is unknown. Base qualities are not at hand, and no much larger clone is one base apart. The method behind the library was the immunoSEQ multiplex PCR assay. What TCRdb holds here is the immuneACCESS table cut down to in-frame rearrangements. Part of the clones is not present; checked against another copy, under half of the missing clones reflect an unresolved V gene, and the others are unexplained. The table for this sample lists 150,000 to 200,000 clones; over 85% of them were counted only once. About 1.4% of the sample comes from the top ten.

The chain is made from TRBV7-9 and TRBJ2-1; 8 junctional bases match TRBD2. This TCR derives from a man in his thirties or forties in good health. Sequencing input: blood. The CDR3 region: CASTPRPRGGLYNEQFF. The nucleotide sequence is TGTGCCAGCACCCCCAGGCCCCGGGGGGGCCTCTACAATGAGCAGTTCTTC.